The entry that follows covers one TCR beta chain sequence. Its antigen is currently unknown. The entry originates in a study of OX40 agonist ivuxolimab in advanced cancers. Overall study context: Partial responses, seen in three patients, involved one hepatocellular carcinoma and two cutaneous melanomas.

General study results and limits: The study did not work out the antigen specificity of the expanded peripheral T cells. Dose levels from 0.1 to 3.0 mg/kg saw CD4+ and CD8+ blood T cells expand clonally by week 6.

TCRdb's table, derived via immunoSEQ multiplex PCR, lists solely in-frame clones and lacks some. The sample lists 55,000 to 70,000 clones; about four fifths were seen once. With autoimmune disease history or systemic immunosuppression, patients were excluded. The J segment lost 6 bases and the V segment lost 2 bases, leaving 9 bases of the junction unmatched. The germline CDR1 and CDR2 sequences are PRHDT and FYEKMQ (reference sequence). The CDR3 has 17 residues. J is TRBJ2-1 and V is TRBV13, with TRBD1 identical over 11 bases. The source material was CD4+ or CD8+ T cells sorted from blood, sampled in a trial of the OX40 agonist ivuxolimab. The origin of this receptor is an adult with an advanced solid tumor such as melanoma, head and neck, liver or kidney cancer. DNA of the CDR3: TGTGCCAGCAGCTTAATCGGGGGGACAGGGGGACTCAATGAGCAGTTCTTC. This translates into CASSLIGGTGGLNEQFF.